This T cell receptor (beta chain) stems from a study of tumor-infiltrating lymphocytes in primary liver carcinoma. As for the study in general: Sample yields of productive TCRbeta reads, ranging from roughly 3.5 to 8 million, were similar across tissue types.

A remark on this clonotype: Since no conserved phenylalanine or tryptophan closes the CDR3, a read error is the likely cause.

From approximately 20-30 mg of unsorted bulk tissue, DNA and RNA were co-extracted together. The CDR3 contains 15 residues. The germline V gene encodes CDR1 SGHKS and CDR2 YYEKEE (reference sequence). Trimming left V 3 bases short and J 5 bases short, with 14 bases between. TCR beta cDNA came from about 0.55 ug total RNA, primed with a constant-region primer. Three nested multiplex PCR rounds, a slightly modified ARM-PCR, produced the libraries for TCR beta. Each of the first two PCR rounds ran approximately 11 cycles with TRBV1-TRBV30 forward and C-beta reverse primers. TCRdb re-called the multiplex PCR reads through MiXCR, storing one row per CDR3 protein. The data hold approximately 74,000 distinct CDR3 sequences, with 70% to 80% observed a single time.

Sequencing was done on a sample of liver tumor tissue from sampling region 4. The subset is: tumor region T4, right-lateral pole. The sequence was obtained from a woman aged 55-69 years with primary liver carcinoma and hepatitis B virus infection. V usage is TRBV5-5 and J usage is TRBJ2-2; the D gene is possibly TRBD1 (5 bases). Here the CDR3 DNA reads TGTGCCAGCAGCTCGTTTGTGCAGGGTACCGGGGAGCTGTTTTGT. It yields the protein CASSSFVQGTGELFC.